The 15 T cell receptor beta chains below come from one sample, sequenced in a study of cytomegalovirus exposure and HLA in healthy donors (dated by TCRdb to 2016 to 2017). The method was the immunoSEQ multiplex PCR assay. For the multiplex PCR, a mixture combining 60 forward primers for TCR Vbeta segments and 13 reverse primers for TCR Jbeta segments was used. The table was pulled from immuneACCESS by TCRdb, which kept in-frame rearrangements only. Such tables lose some clones; where checked, under half of the loss comes from unresolved V genes, and the rest has no known cause. The table for this sample records about 140,000 clones. About 2.2% of the sample lies in the top ten. The sequencing sample was made of PBMCs. The receptors here all came from a woman aged 18-29 years in good health and CMV-seronegative.

This chain uses TRBV6-1 with TRBJ2-3; weak D call: TRBD2 (6 bases). CDR3 length: 16 residues. Germline-derived CDR1 and CDR2 are MNHNS and SASEGT. V was clipped by 3 bases and J by 2 bases, with 15 bases between them. This chain's CDR3 is CASSDPRSGSTDTQYF. In nucleotides, the CDR3 is TGTGCCAGCAGTGATCCTAGGAGCGGGTCCACAGATACGCAGTATTTT.

This chain links TRBV19 with TRBJ1-5, with TRBD1 matching over 7 bases. This CDR3 is built from 15 residues. Germline loops: CDR1 LNHDA, CDR2 SQIVND (reference sequence). The V and J ends lost 7 bases and 0 bases, in that order; junction bases with no gene match: 6. The CDR3 protein is CASNTDRYSNQPQHF. The CDR3 DNA reads as TGTGCCAGTAATACGGACAGGTATAGCAATCAGCCCCAGCATTTT.

The rearrangement links TRBV7-2 to TRBJ2-2; TRBD2 matches 7 bases. There are 14 residues in the CDR3. CDR1 is SGHTA, CDR2 FQGNSA, per germline. Losses at the gene ends were 8 bases for V and 0 bases for J; bases not matched to a gene: 3. The DNA of the CDR3 is TGTGCCAGCCTCCTAGCGGCGAACACCGGGGAGCTGTTTTTT. Amino acid sequence: CASLLAANTGELFF.

The J gene is TRBJ1-1, the V gene TRBV18; weak D call: TRBD1 (5 bases). The CDR3 is 15 amino acids. V lost 2 bases and J lost 3, with 13 bases in between. The germline V gene has CDR1 KGHSH and CDR2 LQKENI. CDR3 coding DNA: TGTGCCAGCTCACCATTGGGGGGGGTTTACACTGAAGCTTTCTTT. It encodes CASSPLGGVYTEAFF.

The chain carries TRBV7-9 and TRBJ2-1; 8 bases line up with TRBD2. The CDR3 extends over 15 amino acids. Germline lookup yields CDR1 SEHNR and CDR2 FQNEAQ (reference sequence). The V and J ends lost 0 bases and 5 bases, in that order; junction bases with no gene match: 3. The CDR3 nucleotides read TGTGCCAGCAGCTTAGCCGGGACTAGACACAATGAGCAGTTCTTC. It codes for CASSLAGTRHNEQFF.

The J gene is TRBJ2-3, the V gene TRBV4-3; D remains ambiguous. Per the germline V gene, CDR1 is LGHNA and CDR2 is YSLEER. V was pared by 2 bases and J by 0 bases, with 18 bases between. This CDR3 contains 18 residues. This CDR3 reads CASSQNPVGRISTDTQYF. CDR3 bases: TGCGCCAGCAGCCAAAACCCCGTAGGCAGGATCAGCACAGATACGCAGTATTTT.

This chain connects TRBV27 to TRBJ1-5, with TRBD1 identical over 7 bases. This CDR3 region has 15 residues. V trimming: 3 bases; J trimming: 4 bases; junction bases outside the gene matches: 6. Germline CDR1 and CDR2: MNHEY and SMNVEV (reference sequence). As DNA, the CDR3 is TGTGCCAGCAGTTTCGGGACAGCCGTAAATCAGCCCCAGCATTTT. It codes for CASSFGTAVNQPQHF.

The chain joins TRBV30 to TRBJ2-7; D ambiguous. V gave up 3 bases and J gave up 0 bases, with 9 bases separating them. The V gene's germline CDR1 is GTSNPN and CDR2 SVGIG (reference sequence). CDR3 length: 13 amino acids. CDR3 residues: CAWSRLNSYEQYF. CDR3 sequence (DNA): TGTGCCTGGAGCCGACTGAACTCCTACGAGCAGTACTTC.

The chain uses TRBV9 and TRBJ1-5, with D possibly TRBD1 on 6 matching bases. Germline CDR1 is SGDLS and CDR2 is YYNGEE. Trimming cost V 8 bases and J 4 bases, with 10 bases left between them. The CDR3 loop spans 12 amino acids. The CDR3 spells CARDRRNQPQHF. CDR3 DNA sequence: TGTGCCAGGGACAGAAGGAATCAGCCCCAGCATTTT.

This chain links TRBV10-3 with TRBJ2-2; 7 positions agree with TRBD1. The CDR3 is 16 residues long. Germline values: CDR1 ENHRY, CDR2 SYGVKD. J lost 5 bases, V lost 6 bases, and 12 bases had no gene match. The CDR3: CAIRKTGFKWTGELFF. CDR3 bases: TGTGCCATCAGAAAGACAGGGTTTAAGTGGACCGGGGAGCTGTTTTTT.

The chain links TRBV7-3 to TRBJ2-3; tentative D call: TRBD1 (5 bases). The length of the CDR3 is 14 residues. Trimming cost V 3 bases and J 0 bases, with 7 bases left between them. Germline CDR1 is SGHTA and CDR2 is FQGTGA. The CDR3: CASSFGASTDTQYF. The CDR3 region has the DNA TGTGCCAGCAGCTTTGGGGCAAGCACAGATACGCAGTATTTT.

J is TRBJ2-3 and V is TRBV5-1; the D gene is possibly TRBD1 (7 bases). The CDR3 is made up of 17 amino acids. CDR1 is SGHRS, CDR2 YFSETQ, per germline. The ends were cut back, 5 bases at V and 4 bases at J, with 23 bases in the middle. The CDR3: CASSWNQGGSIADTQYF. CDR3 coding DNA: TGCGCCAGCAGTTGGAACCAGGGGGGAAGTATTGCAGATACGCAGTATTTT.

The chain joins TRBV5-1 to TRBJ2-1, with TRBD2 identical over 11 bases. Losses at the gene ends were 1 base for V and 4 bases for J; bases not matched to a gene: 1. The CDR3 has 15 amino acids. CDR1 is SGHRS, CDR2 YFSETQ, per germline. CDR3 DNA sequence: TGCGCCAGCAGCTTGACTAGCGGGAGTTACAATGAGCAGTTCTTC. It yields the protein CASSLTSGSYNEQFF.

The rearrangement joins TRBV9 to TRBJ1-1; TRBD1 matches at 7 bases. Germline loops: CDR1 SGDLS, CDR2 YYNGEE. The V gene end was trimmed by 0 bases and the J gene end by 7 bases; junction bases not matched to a gene: 3. This CDR3 is built from 13 residues. CDR3 coding DNA: TGTGCCAGCAGCGTAGGGGGGACAGATGAAGCTTTCTTT. It encodes CASSVGGTDEAFF.

The V and J genes are TRBV6-1 and TRBJ1-1; a weak D match, TRBD1 (5 bases). The CDR3 consists of 13 residues. Trimming removed 6 bases at V and 5 bases at J, with 13 bases between. Germline V lookup: CDR1 MNHNS, CDR2 SASEGT. The DNA of the CDR3 is TGTGCCAGCAGGCCAGGGAAAGGGACTGAAGCTTTCTTT. The encoded protein is CASRPGKGTEAFF.